The 18 T cell receptor beta chains below all came from one sample that was sequenced in a study of shared clonotypes between healthy human individuals. Sequencing was performed with immunoSEQ multiplex PCR; in TCRdb, only in-frame clones are kept and a portion is missing. The profile shows 1,400,000 or so clones, 98% to 99% of them singletons. Sequenced sample: naive CD4+ T cells sorted from blood. This sample's subset: CD45RA+ positively selected. These receptors all stem from a man aged 25 to 45 in good health.

CDR3 nucleotide sequence: TGCGCCAGCAGCTTGGCCCTAGGGAACACCGGGGAGCTGTTTTTT. Its translation: CASSLALGNTGELFF. The chain joins TRBV5-1 to TRBJ2-2; D unresolved. This CDR3 is 15 amino acids long. Trimming pared 0 bases from V and 1 base from J, leaving 7 bases between. From germline, CDR1 is SGHRS and CDR2 YFSETQ.

The chain carries TRBV5-4 and TRBJ2-7; TRBD2 aligns across 10 bases. The CDR3 length is 15 residues. Germline V gene data show CDR1 as SGHNT and CDR2 as YYREEE (reference sequence). V gave up 4 bases and J gave up 2 bases; unmatched junction bases: 6. The CDR3 protein is CASSPSGRWAYEQYF. The CDR3 coding sequence is TGTGCCAGCAGCCCTAGCGGGAGATGGGCCTACGAGCAGTACTTC. The variable domain in full, with the rest retrieved from reference TRBV5-4 and TRBJ2-7, is ETGVTQSPTHLIKTRGQQVTLRCSSQSGHNTVSWYQQALGQGPQFIFQYYREEENGRGNFPPRFSGLQFPNYSSELNVNALELDDSALYLCASSPSGRWAYEQYFGPGTRLTVT.

This chain links TRBV2 with TRBJ2-5, with 7 bases matching TRBD1. Germline CDR1 reads SNHLY; CDR2 reads FYNNEI. CDR3 length: 18 amino acids. The junction had 19 bases not matched to a gene; V was cut back by 5 bases and J by 4 bases. Written as DNA, the CDR3 is TGTGCCAGCAGTTCACAAAAGACTACAGGGGCCATCGGAGAGACCCAGTACTTC. It translates to CASSSQKTTGAIGETQYF.

V and J are TRBV7-9 and TRBJ2-7; D is perhaps TRBD2 (6 bases). V gave up 3 bases and J gave up 4 bases, with 13 bases separating them. This CDR3 has 14 amino acids. Germline CDR1 and CDR2: SEHNR and FQNEAQ (reference sequence). The CDR3 protein is CASSLAGSIYEQYF. CDR3 DNA sequence: TGTGCCAGCAGCTTGGCGGGGAGCATTTACGAGCAGTACTTC.

This clone was seen once. This sequence joins TRBV18 and TRBJ1-4; no firm D call. V lost 3 bases and J lost 2, with 16 bases in between. There are 17 residues in the CDR3. Germline CDR1 KGHSH, CDR2 LQKENI. The CDR3 is CASSPTIGWATNEKLFF. The CDR3 nucleotides are TGTGCCAGCTCACCCACGATCGGGTGGGCGACTAATGAAAAACTGTTTTTT.

The sample holds one count of this clone. Distinct nucleotide sequences in the sample also encode this CDR3. The CDR3 DNA follows: TGTGCCAGCAGCCCCACCGGGCTAGCCAAAAACATTCAGTACTTC. Its translation is CASSPTGLAKNIQYF. The gene calls are TRBV6-6 and TRBJ2-4; no firm D call. The CDR3 loop spans 15 amino acids. V lost 6 bases and J lost 0, with 12 bases in between. Germline assignment: CDR1 MNHNY and CDR2 SVGAGI (reference sequence).

This rearrangement joins TRBV11-2 to TRBJ1-4; the D is unclear. The CDR3 is 17 amino acids. The V gene's germline CDR1 is SGHAT and CDR2 FQNNGV. Trimming removed 0 bases at V and 0 bases at J, with 11 bases between. CDR3 amino acids: CASSLDGGFATNEKLFF. Written as DNA, the CDR3 is TGTGCCAGCAGCTTAGATGGTGGCTTCGCAACTAATGAAAAACTGTTTTTT.

This chain links TRBV29-1 with TRBJ1-4; D uncertain. Germline V CDR1 and CDR2: SQVTM, ANQGSEA. The CDR3 has 11 amino acids. V was clipped by 4 bases and J by 8 bases, with 8 bases between them. This CDR3 reads CSVGNREKLFF. For the CDR3, the DNA is TGCAGCGTTGGGAATAGGGAAAAACTGTTTTTT.

CDR3 nucleotide sequence: TGCGCCAGCAGCCCGGCAGACTTTAGCACAGATACGCAGTATTTT. Residues: CASSPADFSTDTQYF. J is TRBJ2-3 and V is TRBV5-1; D not resolved. V lost 4 bases to trimming and J lost 0 bases, with 12 bases between them. The germline V gene has CDR1 SGHRS and CDR2 YFSETQ. This CDR3 region has 15 residues.

In DNA, the CDR3 is TGTGCCAGCAGCTTTTTAGAGGGACAGGGGATCACCGGGGAGCTGTTTTTT. Amino acids: CASSFLEGQGITGELFF. The chain combines TRBV11-2 with TRBJ2-2, with 10 positions matching TRBD1. Looked up from germline, CDR1 is SGHAT and CDR2 is FQNNGV. J gave up 4 bases and V 3 bases, and 8 bases lay outside the gene matches. The CDR3 is 17 amino acids.

In nucleotides, the CDR3 is TGTGCCAGCAGCTTACCCCGGGACCAAGAGACCCAGTACTTC. It translates to CASSLPRDQETQYF. The chain joins TRBV11-2 to TRBJ2-5; D is ambiguous. The germline V gene encodes CDR1 SGHAT and CDR2 FQNNGV. The CDR3 loop spans 14 amino acids. V shed 2 bases and J shed 0 bases, with 7 bases lying between them.

This clone has only one observation. The sample contains more than one DNA sequence encoding this CDR3. The chain employs TRBV15 and TRBJ1-1, with TRBD1 as a possible D gene (6 bases). The CDR3 length is 13 residues. Trimming shortened V by 0 bases and J by 5 bases, and 7 bases separated the two germline ends. Germline CDR1 LNHNV, CDR2 YYDKDF (reference sequence). CDR3 in amino acids: CATSRDQGTEAFF. CDR3 bases: TGTGCCACCAGCAGAGATCAGGGGACTGAAGCTTTCTTT.

Points on this clone: The sample holds other DNA sequences that translate to the same CDR3. CDR3 nucleotides: TGTGCCAGCAGCGCCAACACAGATACGCAGTATTTT. Its protein is CASSANTDTQYF. The rearrangement joins TRBV9 to TRBJ2-3; D is uncertain. This CDR3 contains 12 residues. From germline, CDR1 is SGDLS and CDR2 YYNGEE. Trimming took off 3 bases at V and 2 bases at J, with 4 bases between the two ends.

The V and J genes are TRBV9 and TRBJ1-4; no clear D gene. The V gene's germline CDR1 is SGDLS and CDR2 YYNGEE. Trimming removed 7 bases from V and 5 bases from J, with 18 bases in between. CDR3 size: 15 residues. CDR3 DNA: TGTGCCAGCCCTGATTTATGTGATAAGAATGAAAAACTGTTTTTT. As protein: CASPDLCDKNEKLFF.

This chain links TRBV7-8 with TRBJ2-7; 7 bases map to TRBD2. This CDR3 region has 15 residues. The trim removed 4 bases at V and 1 base at J, leaving 7 bases unmatched. Germline V lookup: CDR1 SGHVS, CDR2 FQNEAQ. The CDR3 sequence: CASSWTSSPSYEQYF. For the CDR3, the DNA is TGTGCCAGCAGCTGGACTAGTTCCCCTTCCTACGAGCAGTACTTC.

This chain uses TRBV28 with TRBJ2-6; D unresolved. CDR1 and CDR2 (germline): MDHEN, SYDVKM. The CDR3 is 16 amino acids. V was clipped by 1 base and J by 0 bases, with 7 bases between them. This CDR3 is CASSLLVSSGANVLTF. The CDR3 nucleotides read TGTGCCAGCAGTTTATTGGTCAGCTCTGGGGCCAACGTCCTGACTTTC. Filled out from reference TRBV28 and TRBJ2-6, the complete variable domain reads DVKVTQSSRYLVKRTGEKVFLECVQDMDHENMFWYRQDPGLGLRLIYFSYDVKMKEKGDIPEGYSVSREKKERFSLILESASTNQTSMYLCASSLLVSSGANVLTFGAGSRLTVL.

This chain joins TRBV5-4 and TRBJ2-3, with TRBD1 as a possible D gene (6 bases). The CDR3 spans 12 residues. Trimming left V 2 bases short and J 11 bases short, with 12 bases between. Germline-derived CDR1 and CDR2 are SGHNT and YYREEE (reference sequence). The CDR3 spells CASSFETGGQYF. CDR3 DNA sequence: TGTGCCAGCAGCTTCGAGACAGGCGGGCAGTATTTT.

The CDR3 sequence is CASSILSASTDTQYF. In DNA form, the CDR3 reads TGTGCCAGTAGTATTTTAAGCGCTAGCACAGATACGCAGTATTTT. This sequence joins TRBV19 and TRBJ2-3, with D hard to call. The germline CDR1 and CDR2 sequences are LNHDA and SQIVND (reference sequence). Trimming cost V 3 bases and J 0 bases, with 10 bases left between them. The CDR3 covers 15 residues.